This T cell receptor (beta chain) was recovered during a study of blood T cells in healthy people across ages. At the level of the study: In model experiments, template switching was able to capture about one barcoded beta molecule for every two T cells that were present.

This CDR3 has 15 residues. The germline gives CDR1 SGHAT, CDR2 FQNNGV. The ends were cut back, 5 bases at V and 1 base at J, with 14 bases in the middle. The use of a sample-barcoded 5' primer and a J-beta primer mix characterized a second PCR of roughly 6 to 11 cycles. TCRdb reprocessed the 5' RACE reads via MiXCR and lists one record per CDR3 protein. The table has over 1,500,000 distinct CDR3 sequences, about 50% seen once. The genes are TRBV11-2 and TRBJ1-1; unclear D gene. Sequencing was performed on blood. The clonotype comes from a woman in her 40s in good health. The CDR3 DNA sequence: TGTGCCAGCAGCCTAGGAGGATCAAGGAACACTGAAGCTTTCTTT. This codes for CASSLGGSRNTEAFF.